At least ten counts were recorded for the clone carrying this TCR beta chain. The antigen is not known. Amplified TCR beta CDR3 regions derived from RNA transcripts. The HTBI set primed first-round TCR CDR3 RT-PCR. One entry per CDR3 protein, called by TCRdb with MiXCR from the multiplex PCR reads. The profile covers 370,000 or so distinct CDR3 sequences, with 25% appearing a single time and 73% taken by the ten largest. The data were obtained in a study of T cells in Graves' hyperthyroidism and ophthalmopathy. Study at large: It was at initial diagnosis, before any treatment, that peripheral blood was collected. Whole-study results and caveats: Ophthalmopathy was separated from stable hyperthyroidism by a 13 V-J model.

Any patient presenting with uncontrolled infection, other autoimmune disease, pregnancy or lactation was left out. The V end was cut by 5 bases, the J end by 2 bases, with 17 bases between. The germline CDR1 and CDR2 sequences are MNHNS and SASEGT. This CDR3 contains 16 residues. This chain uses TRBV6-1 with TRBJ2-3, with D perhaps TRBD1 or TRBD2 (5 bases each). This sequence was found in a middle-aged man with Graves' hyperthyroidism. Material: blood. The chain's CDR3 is CASSYGGGAVTDTQYF. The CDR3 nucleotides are TGTGCCAGCAGTTATGGGGGTGGAGCTGTCACAGATACGCAGTATTTT.